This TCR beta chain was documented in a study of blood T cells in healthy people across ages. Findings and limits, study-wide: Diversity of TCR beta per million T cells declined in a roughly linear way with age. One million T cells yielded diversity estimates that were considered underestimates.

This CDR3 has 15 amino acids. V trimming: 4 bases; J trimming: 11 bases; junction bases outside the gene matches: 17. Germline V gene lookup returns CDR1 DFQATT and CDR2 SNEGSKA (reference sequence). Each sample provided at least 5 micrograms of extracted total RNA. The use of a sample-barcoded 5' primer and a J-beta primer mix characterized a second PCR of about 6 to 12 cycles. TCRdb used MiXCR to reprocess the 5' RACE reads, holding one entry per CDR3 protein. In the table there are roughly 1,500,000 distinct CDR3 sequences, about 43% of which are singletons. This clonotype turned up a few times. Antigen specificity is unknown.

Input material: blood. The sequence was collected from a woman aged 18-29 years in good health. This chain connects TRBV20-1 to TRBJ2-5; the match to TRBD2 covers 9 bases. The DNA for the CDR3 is TGCAGTGCTAACCGAGCGGGAGGAGCAAAGGGTGAGCAGTACTTC. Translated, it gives CSANRAGGAKGEQYF.